This entry describes one TCR beta chain. The specificity of this receptor is unknown. Base-call qualities are not available, and no considerably larger clone is one nucleotide away. The data stem from a study of vaccination effects on CD4 cells after COVID-19 (dated by TCRdb to between 2021 and 2024). With respect to the entire study: Each participant received two doses of an mRNA SARS-CoV-2 vaccine, either BNT162b2 or mRNA-1273. Cultures from other donors in the study were sequenced using the Oncomine TCR Beta short-read assay on an Illumina iSeq 100. SARS-CoV-2 spike-specific CD4+ TCR repertoires from before and after mRNA vaccination were compared in COVID-19 convalescent patients and in infection-naive vaccine recipients. A total of 10 COVID-19 convalescent patients and a few SARS-CoV-2-naive healthy vaccine recipients were included in the full study. Broader findings and caveats from the paper: Limitations of the study were the small number of convalescent patients and the absence of early post-infection timepoints. Both infection-induced and vaccine-induced clones contracted markedly at late post-vaccination timepoints, which is consistent with waning T cell responses. In healthy vaccine recipients, vaccine-induced clones were almost all SARS-CoV-2 mono-reactive, with only 1 of 255 being cross-reactive with common cold coronaviruses.

In the ViraFEST assay, PBMC were stimulated with viral peptide pools, and TCR sequencing was then used to find antigen-specific CD4+ T cell clonotypes based on their expansion. After around 10 days of culture, CD4+ T cells were isolated with the EasySep CD4+ T cell isolation kit. Negative nucleocapsid antibody results before and after vaccination confirmed that the healthy vaccine recipients had no prior SARS-CoV-2 infection. Some 2 million PBMC per well were cultured in IMDM with 5% human AB serum, 10 IU/ml IL-2 and gentamicin, plus 10 ug/ml peptides. Half of the culture medium was replaced with fresh IL-2-containing medium on days 3 and 7. Unless otherwise noted, each peptide stimulation condition was cultured in triplicate wells. PBMC were separated from whole blood using Ficoll-Paque Plus gradient centrifugation and were then either cryopreserved at -140C or used fresh. Overlapping peptide pools spanned the spike proteins of SARS-CoV-2 and the common cold coronaviruses HCoV-NL63, HCoV-OC43 and HCoV-229E. Genomic DNA was extracted from cultured CD4+ T cells with the QIAamp micro DNA kit.

Clipping removes 3 bases from V and 6 bases from J, with 7 as the unmatched junction base count. The CDR3 measures 14 amino acids from cysteine to phenylalanine. CDR3 DNA is the only sequence kept; it has 42 bases, read in frame from the first base. CDR1 and CDR2 (GTSNPN, SVGIG) derive from the germline V gene (reference sequence). Library preparation employed the immunoSEQ multiplex PCR assay. TCR beta CDR3 sequencing was performed on DNA from the cultured, isolated CD4+ T cells. In the paper's pipeline: Non-productive TCR sequences were discarded, and reads were trimmed to the CDR3 region, with only CDR3s of 7 or more amino acids retained. Antigen-specific clonotypes were identified with the MANAFEST web app by comparing expansion in peptide wells against reference cultures. Positive clones required FDR<0.05 expansion versus reference and all other wells, odds ratio above 5, and frequency above 0.1% in two replicate wells. A clonotype was defined as cross-reactive if the clonotype was significantly expanded both in SARS-CoV-2 spike wells and in at least one common cold coronavirus spike condition. Levenshtein distance calculated with the stringdist R package was used to assess CDR3 similarity, and unrooted trees were constructed with ape in R 3.6.1. The table was pulled from immuneACCESS by TCRdb, which kept in-frame rearrangements only. Such tables lose some clones; where checked, under half of the loss comes from unresolved V genes, and the rest has no known cause. V and J calls and clone size are given by that table; D and trimming were obtained from the DNA. In this sample the table shows fewer than 30,000 clones, roughly two thirds of which occur a single time. Clones ranked in the top ten supply roughly a tenth of the sample.

This clonotype was obtained from a human donor who received a COVID-19 vaccine. Sequencing was performed on CD4+ T cells from PBMCs cultured with SARS-CoV-2 spike peptides, taken before COVID-19 vaccination. The cell subset or site label, read with the paper, signifies: SARS-CoV-2 spike overlapping peptide pool stimulation. The rearrangement joined TRBV30 to TRBJ1-4; TRBD1 lines up with 7 middle nucleotides. CDR3 sequence: CAWRGGTDYEKLFF. The nucleotide sequence is given as TGTGCCTGGAGAGGGGGGACAGATTATGAAAAACTGTTTTTT.